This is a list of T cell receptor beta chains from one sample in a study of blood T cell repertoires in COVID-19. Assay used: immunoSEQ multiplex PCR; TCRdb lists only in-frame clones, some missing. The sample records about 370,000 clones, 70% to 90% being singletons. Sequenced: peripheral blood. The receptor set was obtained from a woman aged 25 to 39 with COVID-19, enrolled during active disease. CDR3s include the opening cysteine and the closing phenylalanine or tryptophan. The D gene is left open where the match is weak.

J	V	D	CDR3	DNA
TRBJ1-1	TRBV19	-	CASSIPGEYTEAFF	TGTGCCAGTAGTATTCCTGGGGAGTACACTGAAGCTTTCTTT
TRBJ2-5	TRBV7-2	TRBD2	CASSLVSQRGPQETQYF	TGTGCCAGCAGCTTAGTTTCCCAGCGGGGACCCCAAGAGACCCAGTACTTC
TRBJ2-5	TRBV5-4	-	CASSRGLRETQYF	TGTGCCAGCAGCAGAGGACTGCGAGAGACCCAGTACTTC
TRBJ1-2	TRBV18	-	CASSQRESGAYGYTF	TGTGCCAGCTCGCAGCGAGAGTCAGGGGCGTATGGCTACACCTTC
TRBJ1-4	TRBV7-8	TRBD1	CASSWGQGEEKLFF	TGTGCCAGCAGCTGGGGACAGGGAGAAGAAAAACTGTTTTTT
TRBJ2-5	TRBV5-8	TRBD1	CASSFLGQPYALQETQYF	TGTGCCAGCAGCTTTTTGGGACAGCCGTATGCTCTTCAAGAGACCCAGTACTTC
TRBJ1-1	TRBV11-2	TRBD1	CASSRRPGQGIRDTEAFF	TGTGCCAGCAGCCGCCGACCGGGACAGGGGATCAGGGACACTGAAGCTTTCTTT
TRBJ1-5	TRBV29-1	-	CSVDPGSNQPQHF	TGCAGCGTTGACCCGGGTAGCAATCAGCCCCAGCATTTT
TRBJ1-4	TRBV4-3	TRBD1	CASSNLLQGANEKLFF	TGCGCCAGCAGCAATCTCCTTCAGGGGGCTAATGAAAAACTGTTTTTT
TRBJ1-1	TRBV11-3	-	CASSSTTEAFF	TGTGCCAGCAGCTCTACGACTGAAGCTTTCTTT
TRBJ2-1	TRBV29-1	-	CSDQFRGNEQFF	TGCAGCGATCAATTTAGGGGTAATGAGCAGTTCTTC
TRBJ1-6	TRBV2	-	CASGRRINSPLHF	TGTGCCAGCGGCCGTCGAATTAATTCACCCCTCCACTTT
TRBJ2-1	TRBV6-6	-	CASSLTGVYNEQFF	TGTGCCAGCAGTCTTACAGGAGTCTACAATGAGCAGTTCTTC
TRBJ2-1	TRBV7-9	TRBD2	CASSLGLAGNEQFF	TGTGCCAGCAGCTTGGGACTAGCGGGCAATGAGCAGTTCTTC
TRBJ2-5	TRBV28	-	CASSSPRRVQETQYF	TGTGCCAGCAGTTCTCCTCGCAGGGTCCAAGAGACCCAGTACTTC
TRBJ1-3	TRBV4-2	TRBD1	CASSQDRSGGRGAGNTIYF	TGTGCCAGCAGCCAAGATCGTTCAGGGGGTAGAGGGGCTGGAAACACCATATATTTT
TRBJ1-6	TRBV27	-	CASRIGFNSPLHF	TGTGCCAGCAGGATCGGGTTTAATTCACCCCTCCACTTT
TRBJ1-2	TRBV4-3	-	CASSQTAVVGYGYTF	TGCGCCAGCAGCCAAACAGCGGTCGTGGGCTATGGCTACACCTTC